This TCR beta chain appears in the sequencing data of a study of control samples from healthy donors and cancer patients. Clones were sequenced by immunoSEQ multiplex PCR, and TCRdb holds only the in-frame ones, with some missing. The table shows around 72,000 clones, with 75% to 90% occurring only once. The sequencing sample was made of blood. The sequence derives from a man between 45 and 60 years old in good health.

DNA for the CDR3: TGTGCCAGCAGTGCCGCGGGACAGATTAATGAAAAACTGTTTTTT. Residues: CASSAAGQINEKLFF. The chain has TRBV28 and TRBJ1-4; 7 bases match TRBD1. The length of the CDR3 is 15 residues. Germline loops: CDR1 MDHEN, CDR2 SYDVKM. J gave up 4 bases and V 5 bases, and 7 bases lay outside the gene matches.